The rows below give T cell receptor beta chains drawn from one sample of a study of T-cell reconstitution after alpha-beta-depleted transplantation in children. One entry per CDR3 protein results from TCRdb running MiXCR on the PCR reads. The repertoire includes hundreds of thousands of distinct CDR3 sequences, roughly 13% of them detected once, and about 4% sits in the top ten. The input for sequencing was PBMCs, taken from the stem cell graft. The receptors here all came from a human donor who donated a stem cell graft to a child with Fanconi anemia. Both conserved end residues are part of each CDR3. D genes are given only for firm matches. Not every row has a clone size; where given, it reads once, few, many or a size class.

>TRBJ1-5|TRBD1|TRBV7-2|few
CASSPTGAQPQHF
TGTGCCAGCAGCCCCACAGGGGCTCAGCCCCAGCATTTT
>TRBJ2-7|NA|TRBV4-2|NA
CASSQERAVYEQYF
TGTGCCAGCAGCCAAGAACGGGCAGTCTACGAGCAGTACTTC
>TRBJ1-5|NA|TRBV10-3|many
CAISLTDQPQHF
TGTGCCATCAGTCTGACGGATCAGCCCCAGCATTTT
>TRBJ2-4|NA|TRBV5-1|NA
CASSFGEGVAKNIQYF
TGCGCCAGCAGCTTTGGGGAGGGGGTAGCCAAAAACATTCAGTACTTC
>TRBJ1-3|NA|TRBV6-1|many
CASTFGLTSGNTIYF
TGTGCCAGCACCTTTGGACTGACCTCTGGAAACACCATATATTTT
>TRBJ2-3|TRBD1|TRBV5-1|NA
CASSLTGSADTQYF
TGCGCCAGCAGTCTGACAGGGTCGGCAGATACGCAGTATTTT
>TRBJ2-5|NA|TRBV7-6|many
CASSLVLSSEQETQYF
TGTGCCAGCAGCTTAGTATTGTCTAGCGAACAAGAGACCCAGTACTTC
>TRBJ2-2|NA|TRBV12-3/TRBV12-4|NA
CASSWKGSGTGELFF
TGTGCCAGCAGTTGGAAGGGTTCGGGCACCGGGGAGCTGTTTTTT
>TRBJ2-1|NA|TRBV4-3|NA
CASSQGTPRGGSKNYNEQFF
TGCGCCAGCAGCCAAGGGACTCCTAGGGGGGGGTCAAAGAATTACAATGAGCAGTTCTTC
>TRBJ2-1|NA|TRBV5-8|few
CASSRRQYNEQFF
TGTGCCAGCAGCCGGCGACAGTACAATGAGCAGTTCTTC
>TRBJ2-2|NA|TRBV6-5|NA
CASSYATGAGELFF
TGTGCCAGCAGTTACGCTACGGGGGCCGGGGAGCTGTTTTTT
>TRBJ2-5|NA|TRBV5-1|many
CASSLASVQETQYF
TGCGCCAGCAGCTTGGCTTCAGTACAAGAGACCCAGTACTTC
>TRBJ2-1|TRBD2|TRBV4-2|many
CASSQVGSGALNEQFF
TGTGCCAGCAGCCAAGTGGGTAGCGGGGCTCTGAATGAGCAGTTCTTC
>TRBJ2-2|NA|TRBV7-2|NA
CASSFLLAGELFF
TGTGCCAGCAGCTTTCTACTGGCCGGGGAGCTGTTTTTT
>TRBJ2-1|NA|TRBV5-1|many
CASSLVGGSIYNEQFF
TGCGCCAGCAGCTTGGTAGGTGGTAGTATCTACAATGAGCAGTTCTTC
>TRBJ1-5|NA|TRBV28|few
CASSLVQRDQPQHF
TGTGCCAGCAGTTTGGTCCAGAGAGATCAGCCCCAGCATTTT
>TRBJ2-1|TRBD2|TRBV15|many
CATSRASTGGGVFF
TGTGCCACCAGCAGAGCATCTACGGGGGGGGGCGTGTTCTTC
>TRBJ1-6|TRBD1|TRBV12-3/TRBV12-4|NA
CASSVGQVLSPLHF
TGTGCCAGCAGTGTAGGACAGGTTCTGTCACCCCTCCACTTT
>TRBJ1-1|NA|TRBV12-3/TRBV12-4|few
CASVTGIANTEAFF
TGTGCCAGCGTGACGGGGATCGCGAACACTGAAGCTTTCTTT
>TRBJ2-3|NA|TRBV12-3/TRBV12-4|many
CASSLGAAGYSTQYF
TGTGCCAGCAGTTTAGGAGCGGCAGGGTACAGCACGCAGTATTTT
>TRBJ2-6|NA|TRBV9|many
CASSVGGGANVLTF
TGTGCCAGCAGCGTAGGAGGTGGGGCCAACGTCCTGACTTTC
>TRBJ1-3|NA|TRBV5-1|NA
CASSPVQSGNTIYF
TGCGCCAGCAGCCCGGTCCAATCTGGAAACACCATATATTTT
>TRBJ2-5|NA|TRBV20-1|NA
CSAIRHEQETQYF
TGCAGTGCTATCCGACATGAACAAGAGACCCAGTACTTC
>TRBJ2-1|NA|TRBV20-1|few
CSARTGGSSYNEQFF
TGCAGTGCTAGAACCGGGGGTAGCTCCTACAATGAGCAGTTCTTC
>TRBJ1-5|NA|TRBV15|NA
CATSTTDREFVGDQPQHF
TGTGCCACCAGCACCACGGACAGAGAGTTTGTTGGGGATCAGCCCCAGCATTTT
>TRBJ1-2|NA|TRBV7-2|many
CASSFVLVNYGYTF
TGTGCCAGCAGCTTTGTCTTAGTTAACTATGGCTACACCTTC
>TRBJ2-2|NA|TRBV3-1|many
CASSRDLGGTGELFF
TGTGCCAGCAGCAGGGACCTGGGGGGCACCGGGGAGCTGTTTTTT
>TRBJ1-2|TRBD1|TRBV2|few
CASSEGPTGSNYGYTF
TGTGCCAGCAGTGAGGGACCGACAGGGTCGAACTATGGCTACACCTTC
>TRBJ1-1|NA|TRBV29-1|NA
CSVTHGYEAFF
TGCAGCGTCACCCATGGGTATGAAGCTTTCTTT
>TRBJ1-1|NA|TRBV4-3|NA
CASSQDTPGLLNTEAFF
TGCGCCAGCAGCCAAGATACTCCAGGCCTCCTGAACACTGAAGCTTTCTTT
>TRBJ1-5|TRBD1|TRBV20-1|NA
CSAIGTGGNQPQHF
TGCAGTGCCATAGGGACAGGGGGCAATCAGCCCCAGCATTTT
>TRBJ1-5|NA|TRBV12-3/TRBV12-4|few
CASSLADGDQPQHF
TGTGCCAGCAGTTTAGCGGACGGTGATCAGCCCCAGCATTTT
>TRBJ1-1|NA|TRBV14|NA
CASSPLENRWNTEAFF
TGTGCCAGCAGCCCCCTTGAGAACCGCTGGAACACTGAAGCTTTCTTT
>TRBJ2-5|NA|TRBV15|NA
CATSRGSGTHQETQYF
TGTGCCACCAGCAGAGGTTCCGGGACTCACCAAGAGACCCAGTACTTC
>TRBJ1-1|TRBD1|TRBV10-3|few
CAIMSRDSSTEAFF
TGTGCCATCATGAGTCGGGACAGTAGCACGGAGGCTTTCTTT
>TRBJ1-2|NA|TRBV29-1|few
CSVDYRTEANYGYTF
TGCAGCGTCGACTACCGGACAGAGGCTAACTATGGCTACACCTTC
>TRBJ2-2|TRBD2|TRBV9|many
CASSVERLAPGELFF
TGTGCCAGCAGCGTAGAGAGACTAGCGCCCGGGGAGCTGTTTTTT
>TRBJ1-2|TRBD1|TRBV5-8|NA
CACGGDRGGGYTF
TGTGCCTGCGGAGGGGACAGGGGCGGTGGCTACACCTTC
>TRBJ1-1|TRBD1|TRBV20-1|NA
CSAKGQTNTEAFF
TGCAGTGCTAAGGGACAGACGAACACTGAAGCTTTCTTT
>TRBJ2-3|TRBD1|TRBV5-1|few
CASSLAGTGRPGTDTQYF
TGCGCCAGCAGCTTAGCCGGGACAGGCAGGCCGGGGACAGATACGCAGTATTTT
>TRBJ1-3|NA|TRBV12-3/TRBV12-4|few
CASSLTPSGNTIYF
TGTGCCAGCAGTTTGACTCCTTCTGGAAACACCATATATTTT